The clone carrying this T cell receptor beta chain was seen a few times. Its target is unknown. TCRdb recomputed calls from the 5' RACE reads with MiXCR, one row per CDR3 protein. Among a few hundred thousand distinct CDR3 sequences listed, approximately 21% were seen once. These data are taken from a study of T cells after yellow fever vaccination. At the level of the study: When fractions had low cell numbers, they were prepared with SMART-Seq v4 Ultra Low Input.

The study, taken as a whole, reports: The bulk population could contribute abundant contaminating clonotypes to FACS-sorted repertoires. A minor fraction of clonotypes spanned both CD4 and CD8 compartments.

The germline V gene encodes CDR1 DFQATT and CDR2 SNEGSKA (reference sequence). V trimming: 5 bases; J trimming: 6 bases; junction bases outside the gene matches: 4. CDR3 length equals 14 residues. This sequence joins TRBV20-1 and TRBJ2-7; TRBD2 aligns across 16 bases. The source material was PBMCs, sampled 15 days after the yellow fever booster vaccination. The source is a man aged 25-40 years who received the YFV17D yellow fever vaccine. The CDR3 spells CSAGTSGRGGEQYF. Written as DNA, the CDR3 is TGCAGTGCTGGGACTAGCGGGAGGGGGGGCGAGCAGTACTTC.